The 2 T cell receptor beta chains in this list originate from one sample, sequenced in a study of T cell responses to AZD1222 COVID-19 vaccine. Sequencing used immunoSEQ multiplex PCR; TCRdb keeps in-frame clones, though not all of them. This table holds about 78,000 clones, around nine tenths found once. The material sequenced was peripheral blood, taken 28 days after the second AZD1222 dose. All receptors derive from an adult who received the AZD1222 COVID-19 vaccine.

The genes are TRBV5-1 and TRBJ2-5; possible D gene TRBD2, 7 bases. The V gene lost 3 bases and the J gene lost 5 bases, with 14 bases spanning the gap. Germline V gene data show CDR1 as SGHRS and CDR2 as YFSETQ. The CDR3 loop spans 14 amino acids. Here the CDR3 DNA reads TGCGCCAGCAGCTGGGGGGGCGGCCGGGAGACCCAGTACTTC. Translated, it gives CASSWGGGRETQYF.

The chain carries TRBV12-3 or TRBV12-4 and TRBJ1-2, with D uncertain. V lost 2 bases to trimming and J lost 4 bases, with 8 bases between them. The length of the CDR3 is 13 residues. The CDR3 spells CASSLPESYGYTF. The CDR3 region has the DNA TGTGCCAGCAGTTTACCAGAATCCTATGGCTACACCTTC.